These 16 T cell receptor beta chains were sequenced from one sample in a study of beta chain features in type 1 diabetes. The entirety of the isolated RNA underwent reverse transcription, so expressed TCRB transcripts were sequenced. The repertoire was sequenced with immunoSEQ multiplex PCR; TCRdb's copy has only in-frame clones and lacks some. The sample comprises about 130,000 clones, approximately 9.2% of which are singletons, and about 0.66% rests with the top ten. The sample consisted of central memory CD4+ T cells from blood. The receptors here all came from a man younger than 35 in good health.

A few counts support this clone. The chain has TRBV7-2 and TRBJ1-6; the match to TRBD1 covers 8 bases. From germline, CDR1 is SGHTA and CDR2 FQGNSA. V was clipped by 5 bases and J by 0 bases; unmatched bases: 6. The CDR3 contains 17 residues. DNA for the CDR3: TGTGCCAGCAGCCCCCGGGACAGGAGCTCCTATAATTCACCCCTCCACTTT. This sequence encodes CASSPRDRSSYNSPLHF.

The genes are TRBV27 and TRBJ2-5, with 7 bases that match TRBD1. J gave up 5 bases and V 3 bases, and 9 bases lay outside the gene matches. The CDR3 covers 15 residues. Germline-derived CDR1 and CDR2 are MNHEY and SMNVEV (reference sequence). This CDR3 reads CASSLIGTVRETQYF. CDR3 sequence (DNA): TGTGCCAGCAGTTTGATAGGGACAGTGCGCGAGACCCAGTACTTC.

This chain links TRBV5-4 with TRBJ2-4, with 10 nucleotides matching TRBD1. The germline V gene has CDR1 SGHNT and CDR2 YYREEE (reference sequence). V lost 4 bases, J lost 8 bases, and 3 bases stayed unmatched. The CDR3 consists of 13 residues. CDR3 in amino acids: CASSRGQGDIQYF. The CDR3 DNA follows: TGTGCCAGCAGCCGCGGACAGGGGGACATTCAGTACTTC.

This clone was counted between two and nine times. The rearrangement joins TRBV2 to TRBJ1-4; TRBD1 matches 7 bases. CDR1 and CDR2 (germline): SNHLY, FYNNEI. Trimming at V came to 7 bases and at J to 8 bases, leaving 7 bases not matched to a gene. The CDR3 sequence is 13 residues long. The DNA for the CDR3 is TGTGCCAGCAAAGGGGGCCTTGACGAAAAACTGTTTTTT. It encodes CASKGGLDEKLFF.

This clone was seen a handful of times. The J gene is TRBJ1-5, the V gene TRBV27; D call uncertain. The ends were cut back, 3 bases at V and 6 bases at J, with 9 bases in the middle. Per germline, CDR1 MNHEY and CDR2 SMNVEV (reference sequence). This CDR3 spans 13 amino acids. CDR3 amino acids: CASSFERSQPQHF. In DNA form, the CDR3 reads TGTGCCAGCAGTTTCGAGCGGAGTCAGCCCCAGCATTTT.

The table lists this clone with many counts. The V and J genes are TRBV7-9 and TRBJ1-6; D gene unclear. Looked up from germline, CDR1 is SEHNR and CDR2 is FQNEAQ (reference sequence). The CDR3 is 14 amino acids. Trimming left V 6 bases short and J 9 bases short, with 15 bases between. The CDR3 coding sequence is TGTGCCAGCAGTATGAGGCTGGGAGGTTCACCCCTCCACTTT. Its protein product is CASSMRLGGSPLHF.

The gene calls are TRBV15 and TRBJ2-5; TRBD2 agrees at 7 bases. J lost 8 bases, V lost 0 bases, and 9 bases had no gene match. The CDR3 totals 15 residues. From germline, CDR1 is LNHNV and CDR2 YYDKDF (reference sequence). DNA for the CDR3: TGTGCCACCAGCAGAGATGTGCGGGGGTGGGATACCCAGTACTTC. It translates to CATSRDVRGWDTQYF.

J is TRBJ2-1 and V is TRBV6-5, with 9 nucleotides matching TRBD2. CDR1 is MNHEY and CDR2 is SVGAGI in the germline V gene. This CDR3 is 13 amino acids long. V was pared by 11 bases and J by 8 bases, with 10 bases of the junction left unmatched. CDR3 residues: CAVSSGVVHEQFF. The CDR3 nucleotides read TGTGCCGTTTCTAGCGGGGTGGTACATGAGCAGTTCTTC.

This clone has a handful of counts. This rearrangement joins TRBV4-2 to TRBJ2-7, with TRBD1 as a possible D gene (5 bases). Looked up from germline, CDR1 is LGHNA and CDR2 is YNFKEQ. Trimming pared 4 bases from V and 5 bases from J, leaving 12 bases between. The length of the CDR3 is 13 residues. The CDR3 DNA follows: TGTGCCAGCAGCCGAATCACAGGAGACGAGCAGTACTTC. Protein product: CASSRITGDEQYF.

This clone was observed a few times. In DNA, the CDR3 is TGCGCCAGCAGCCCGGGACAGGGTAGCTCCTACAATGAGCAGTTCTTC. It translates to CASSPGQGSSYNEQFF. This chain links TRBV5-1 with TRBJ2-1, with 9 nucleotides matching TRBD1. Trimming cost V 4 bases and J 0 bases; bases outside gene matches: 5. This CDR3 is 16 amino acids long. Germline V gene lookup returns CDR1 SGHRS and CDR2 YFSETQ.

This clone has just a few counts. The rearrangement joins TRBV4-2 to TRBJ1-5, with 9 bases aligning to TRBD1. The germline gives CDR1 LGHNA, CDR2 YNFKEQ. The CDR3 loop spans 16 amino acids. Trimming cost V 0 bases and J 8 bases; bases outside gene matches: 8. The CDR3 region is CASSQDQTGGREPQHF. CDR3 sequence (DNA): TGTGCCAGCAGCCAAGATCAGACAGGGGGAAGAGAGCCCCAGCATTTT.

The chain combines TRBV11-2 with TRBJ1-6; TRBD1 is a possible D gene (5 bases). The CDR3 is 15 residues long. Germline V gene lookup returns CDR1 SGHAT and CDR2 FQNNGV. V lost 0 bases and J 5 bases, leaving 8 bases between the germline ends. As DNA, the CDR3 is TGTGCCAGCAGCTTAGATCCAGGGAATAATTCACCCCTCCACTTT. This sequence encodes CASSLDPGNNSPLHF.

Only a few counts were recorded for this clone. The V gene is TRBV5-4, the J gene TRBJ1-2; 8 positions match TRBD1. V was clipped by 0 bases and J by 7 bases; unmatched bases: 11. This CDR3 has 16 amino acids. Germline V gives CDR1 SGHNT, CDR2 YYREEE (reference sequence). The CDR3 coding sequence is TGTGCCAGCAGCTTGGGAGGACAGGGCGATAAGGGTGGCTACACCTTC. Translation gives CASSLGGQGDKGGYTF. The whole variable domain, remainder taken from reference TRBV5-4 and TRBJ1-2, is ETGVTQSPTHLIKTRGQQVTLRCSSQSGHNTVSWYQQALGQGPQFIFQYYREEENGRGNFPPRFSGLQFPNYSSELNVNALELDDSALYLCASSLGGQGDKGGYTFGSGTRLTVV.

In this sample, this clone turned up a few times. This chain uses TRBV9 with TRBJ1-2, with D hard to call. The CDR3 is 15 amino acids. Germline CDR1 SGDLS, CDR2 YYNGEE. Trimming took off 2 bases at V and 5 bases at J, with 16 bases between the two ends. The DNA for the CDR3 is TGTGCCAGCAGCGTGTCCTCTATGACTTATTATGGCTACACCTTC. This translates into CASSVSSMTYYGYTF.

The chain combines TRBV7-2 with TRBJ2-3; TRBD2 matches at 11 bases. Germline V lookup: CDR1 SGHTA, CDR2 FQGNSA. V shed 10 bases, J shed 4 bases, and the junction held 4 bases outside the gene matches. The CDR3 loop spans 13 amino acids. Here the CDR3 DNA reads TGTGCCACGCAACTAGCGGGGGCAGATACGCAGTATTTT. Amino acid sequence: CATQLAGADTQYF.

V is TRBV25-1 and J is TRBJ1-1; D not resolved. The CDR3 has 14 residues. From germline, CDR1 is MGHDK and CDR2 SYGVNS. Trimming shortened V by 7 bases and J by 2 bases, and 14 bases separated the two germline ends. Here the CDR3 reads CASIRSGSNTEAFF. The CDR3 nucleotides are TGTGCCAGCATTAGGTCCGGGAGTAACACTGAAGCTTTCTTT.